The 5 T cell receptor beta chains below were found in one sample sequenced in a study of cytomegalovirus exposure and HLA in healthy donors. PCR amplification relied on 60 Vbeta primers (plus 13 Jbeta primers). The assay was immunoSEQ multiplex PCR, and TCRdb's table has in-frame clones only and misses some. The table records roughly 100,000 clones, about 80% of them present only once. Material for sequencing was PBMCs. The receptors here all came from a man aged 35-49 years in good health and CMV-seronegative.

The chain uses TRBV27 and TRBJ1-2; unclear D gene. Germline-derived CDR1 and CDR2 are MNHEY and SMNVEV (reference sequence). V lost 3 bases to trimming and J lost 2 bases, with 10 bases between them. The CDR3 has 14 residues. The CDR3 DNA is TGTGCCAGCAGTTTTAGCGGGAAAAACTATGGCTACACCTTC. It translates to CASSFSGKNYGYTF.

This sequence joins TRBV6-6 and TRBJ1-1; D perhaps matches TRBD1 (5 bases). V lost 8 bases and J 1 base, leaving 14 bases between the germline ends. The CDR3 is made up of 14 amino acids. Germline CDR1 is MNHNY and CDR2 is SVGAGI (reference sequence). CDR3 loop: CASSEPGQNTEAFF. CDR3 nucleotide sequence: TGTGCCAGCTCCGAGCCTGGACAGAACACTGAAGCTTTCTTT.

The chain links TRBV4-3 to TRBJ2-3, with a weak D call TRBD1 (5 bases). V lost 0 bases, J lost 11 bases, and 12 bases lay in between. CDR3 length: 13 amino acids. Germline V CDR1 and CDR2: LGHNA, YSLEER. This chain's CDR3 is CASSQDWGQRQYF. DNA for the CDR3: TGCGCCAGCAGCCAAGATTGGGGCCAACGGCAGTATTTT.

The J gene is TRBJ1-5, the V gene TRBV5-6; D not resolved. This CDR3 is 15 amino acids long. The ends were cut back, 2 bases at V and 0 bases at J, with 9 bases in the middle. CDR1 is SGHDT, CDR2 YYEEEE, per germline. The CDR3 DNA reads as TGTGCCAGCAGCTTATCCGGACTTAGCAATCAGCCCCAGCATTTT. This translates into CASSLSGLSNQPQHF.

The chain couples TRBV4-3 to TRBJ1-2, with TRBD1 matching 7 bases. Germline-derived CDR1 and CDR2 are LGHNA and YSLEER. With V trimmed by 1 base and J by 4 bases, 0 bases remained unmatched. The CDR3 consists of 13 residues. Written as DNA, the CDR3 is TGCGCCAGCAGCCAAGCAGGGGGCTATGGCTACACCTTC. Translating gives CASSQAGGYGYTF.